This TCR beta chain was obtained from a study of identifying expanded T cells in peripheral blood. Whole-study findings and limits: Variance in clone template counts between approximately 2-week samples significantly increased with total template count across all healthy donors. About 1.3 clones differed between technical replicates, versus 16.4 and 19 over time.

Comments on this clone: Antigen: not known.

Profiling relied on immunoSEQ multiplex PCR, and the TCRdb table lists in-frame clones only, not all of them. The sample lists about 80,000 clones; around 89% were seen once. Collection occurred without any documented infections or immune events in donors. Germline loops: CDR1 SGHNT, CDR2 YYREEE (reference sequence). CDR3 length equals 14 residues. The J segment lost 4 bases and the V segment lost 4 bases, leaving 6 bases of the junction unmatched. This chain links TRBV5-4 with TRBJ2-5; the match to TRBD2 covers 8 bases. Material: blood. The receptor was isolated from a person aged 18 to 70 in good health. The CDR3 DNA reads as TGTGCCAGCAGCCCACTGGCGGGGGGAGAGACCCAGTACTTC. Its protein is CASSPLAGGETQYF.